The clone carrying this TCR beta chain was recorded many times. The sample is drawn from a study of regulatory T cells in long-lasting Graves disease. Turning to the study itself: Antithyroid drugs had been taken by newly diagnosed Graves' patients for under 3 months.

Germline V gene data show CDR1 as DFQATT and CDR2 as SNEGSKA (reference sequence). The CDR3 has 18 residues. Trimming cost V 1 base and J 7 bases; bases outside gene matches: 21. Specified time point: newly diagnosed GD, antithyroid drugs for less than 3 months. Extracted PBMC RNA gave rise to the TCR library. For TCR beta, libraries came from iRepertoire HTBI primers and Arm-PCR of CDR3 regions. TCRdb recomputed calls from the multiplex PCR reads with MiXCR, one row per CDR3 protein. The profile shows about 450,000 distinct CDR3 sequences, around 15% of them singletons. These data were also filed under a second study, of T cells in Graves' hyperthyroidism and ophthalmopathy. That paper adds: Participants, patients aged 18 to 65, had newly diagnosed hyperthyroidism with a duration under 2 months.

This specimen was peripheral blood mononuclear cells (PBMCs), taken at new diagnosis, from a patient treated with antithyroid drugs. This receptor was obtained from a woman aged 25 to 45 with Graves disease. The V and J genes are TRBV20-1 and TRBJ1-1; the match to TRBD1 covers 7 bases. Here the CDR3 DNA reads TGCAGTGCTAGAGGGGACAGAAAAGGGGGACCCGGTATTTATGAAGCTTTCTTT. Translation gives CSARGDRKGGPGIYEAFF.